This T cell receptor (beta chain) was captured in a study of cytomegalovirus exposure and HLA in healthy donors. Across the whole study: Prior work identified 95 million to 120 million unique TCR beta sequences in some 180 million T cells. Study-level points and caveats: The study found most TCR sequences rare, yet found some public TCRs in many donors.

The PCR contained 60 Vbeta and 13 Jbeta primers. Only in-frame clones appear in the TCRdb table, and some are missing; sequencing was by immunoSEQ multiplex PCR. The sample lists about 160,000 clones, 70% to 80% seen once, with 3% to 4.5% in the top ten. The CDR3 spans 15 residues. Per the germline V gene, CDR1 is SNHLY and CDR2 is FYNNEI. Worth noting for this clone: The antigen remains undetermined.

This chain joins TRBV2 and TRBJ2-5; 15 nucleotides agree with TRBD2. The DNA end favors TRBJ2-7, so the J call may be wrong. The TCR was taken from a man aged 30 to 45 in good health and CMV-seropositive. Sequencing used PBMCs. DNA of the CDR3: TGTGCCGGACGGACTAGCGGGGGGGCCGCGTACGAGCAGTACTTC. Protein: CAGRTSGGAAYEQYF.